Within the sample, the clone carrying this TCR beta chain is medium-sized. Its specificity is unknown. Data came from immunoSEQ multiplex PCR; TCRdb stores just in-frame clones and leaves some out. The sample includes some 15,000 clones, roughly 83% seen only once; the top ten take about 6%. The sample belongs to a study of CD4+ T cells in melanoma. Regarding the study as a whole: CD8+ T cell, macrophage and B cell function reportedly correlated with neoantigen-specific CD4+ T cells. Reportedly, melanoma neoantigen-specific CD4+ T cells showed varied differentiation states.

This CDR3 has 17 residues. V was trimmed by 1 base and J by 4 bases, leaving 17 bases between them. Germline V CDR1 and CDR2: MGHRA, YSYEKL. This chain uses TRBV4-1 with TRBJ1-3; D perhaps matches TRBD1 (5 bases). Sequenced: cells from a culture (not recorded whether cultured in vitro). The TCR originated in a human donor with melanoma. The CDR3 DNA reads as TGCGCCAGCAGCCAAGTAGAGCAGGGAGCGAGGGGAAACACCATATATTTT. It is translated as CASSQVEQGARGNTIYF.